These 18 T cell receptor beta chains came from one sample sequenced in a study of regulatory T cells in long-lasting Graves disease (dated by TCRdb to the early 2020s). Receptor libraries were prepared by multiplex PCR. The instrument given in TCRdb is Illumina HiSeq 4000. To build TCR beta libraries, CDR3 regions were amplified by Arm-PCR using iRepertoire HTBI primers. TCRdb itself trimmed the public reads at Q25 with fastp, ran MiXCR and retained productive beta chains. CDR3 protein duplicates are merged, each entry listing the most common genes and DNA. This sample is represented by 400,000 to 600,000 distinct CDR3 sequences; 20% to 25% of them were singletons. Roughly 7.1% of the sample lies in the top ten. The time point label of this sample denotes: persistent/refractory GD, antithyroid drugs over 5 years with positive TRAb. For both TCR sequencing and RNA sequencing, RNA was extracted from PBMCs using TRIzol.

This specimen was peripheral blood mononuclear cells (PBMCs), taken when the disease was refractory, from a patient treated with antithyroid drugs. All receptors derive from a female donor with Graves disease.

The chain's CDR3 is CALTEPIHTFNYGYTF. The CDR3 nucleotides are TGTGCCTTGACAGAGCCCATCCACACCTTTAACTATGGCTACACCTTC. V usage is TRBV30 and J usage is TRBJ1-2, with TRBD1 as a possible D gene (5 bases). The CDR3 spans 16 residues. Trimming cost V 7 bases and J 1 base, with 22 bases left between them. Per the germline V gene, CDR1 is GTSNPN and CDR2 is SVGIG (reference sequence).

This chain links TRBV9 with TRBJ2-7, with D unclear. The V and J ends lost 0 bases and 0 bases respectively, with 7 bases between them. The CDR3 covers 14 residues. CDR1 SGDLS and CDR2 YYNGEE come from the germline V gene. The CDR3 here is CASSVAANSYEQYF. DNA for the CDR3: TGTGCCAGCAGCGTAGCGGCCAACTCCTACGAGCAGTACTTC.

The gene calls are TRBV4-1 and TRBJ1-1; D may be TRBD1 (5 bases). The germline gives CDR1 MGHRA, CDR2 YSYEKL. Trimming took off 0 bases at V and 1 base at J, with 9 bases between the two ends. The CDR3 sequence is 15 residues long. The chain's CDR3 is CASSQEGTANTEAFF. Here the CDR3 DNA reads TGCGCCAGCAGCCAAGAGGGGACGGCGAACACTGAAGCTTTCTTT.

This clonotype has a count of ten or more. This chain joins TRBV12-5 and TRBJ2-5; unclear D gene. This CDR3 is built from 12 residues. V was pared by 1 base and J by 2 bases, with 2 bases between. The germline CDR1 and CDR2 sequences are LGHNT and FRNRAP. The CDR3 reads CASGLGQETQYF. Written as DNA, the CDR3 is TGTGCTAGTGGTTTGGGACAAGAGACCCAGTACTTC.

This clonotype has more than one count but fewer than ten. The V call is TRBV19, the J call TRBJ2-5; D is unresolved. V gave up 3 bases and J gave up 2 bases, with 7 bases separating them. CDR3 length equals 13 residues. Germline V gene lookup returns CDR1 LNHDA and CDR2 SQIVND (reference sequence). In DNA, the CDR3 is TGTGCCAGTAGTATTAGGATACAAGAGACCCAGTACTTC. This translates into CASSIRIQETQYF.

This clonotype was counted at least ten times. The gene calls are TRBV6-1 and TRBJ2-7; TRBD1 aligns across 7 bases. CDR1 is MNHNS, CDR2 SASEGT, per germline. V shed 6 bases and J 6 bases; nucleotides not matched to a gene: 8. This CDR3 is 13 amino acids long. CDR3 protein: CASSTGTVPEQYF. CDR3 DNA sequence: TGTGCCAGCAGCACCGGGACAGTCCCCGAGCAGTACTTC.

This clonotype was recorded at least ten times. The chain links TRBV28 to TRBJ2-7; 12 bases map to TRBD1. V lost 7 bases and J lost 4; bases outside the gene matches: 8. Germline lookup yields CDR1 MDHEN and CDR2 SYDVKM. The CDR3 length is 15 residues. The CDR3 sequence is CASKGQGAASYEQYF. The CDR3 DNA reads as TGTGCCAGCAAGGGACAGGGGGCGGCTTCATACGAGCAGTACTTC.

The genes are TRBV28 and TRBJ1-5; D is ambiguous. Trimming removed 10 bases at V and 6 bases at J, with 19 bases between. The CDR3 is 14 amino acids. Germline V gene data show CDR1 as MDHEN and CDR2 as SYDVKM. CDR3 amino acids: CATHSGGVFQPQHF. CDR3 coding DNA: TGTGCCACTCATTCGGGTGGGGTGTTTCAGCCCCAGCATTTT.

This clonotype was observed at least ten times. V usage is TRBV29-1 and J usage is TRBJ2-5; 8 bases fit TRBD2. The CDR3 has 14 residues. Germline lookup yields CDR1 SQVTM and CDR2 ANQGSEA. Trimming took 5 bases from V and 0 from J; bases not matched to a gene: 5. The CDR3 loop reads CSVSGTRNQETQYF. The CDR3 coding sequence is TGCAGCGTTTCCGGGACTAGGAACCAAGAGACCCAGTACTTC.

This clonotype appeared many times. The chain carries TRBV24-1 and TRBJ2-4; D is unclear. Per the germline V gene, CDR1 is KGHDR and CDR2 is SFDVKD. The CDR3 totals 16 residues. Between the trimmed V and J ends, which lost 4 bases and 7 bases, there was a span of 19 bases. In nucleotides, the CDR3 is TGTGCCACCAGTGACTTCAGACACCGCTCATACAACATTCAGTACTTC. It yields the protein CATSDFRHRSYNIQYF.

This clonotype came up many times. This sequence joins TRBV2 and TRBJ1-5; possible D gene TRBD1, 5 bases. The CDR3 is made up of 13 amino acids. V dropped 3 bases and J dropped 11 bases, with 14 bases sitting between them. Germline values: CDR1 SNHLY, CDR2 FYNNEI. CDR3 sequence: CASSDQGGGAQHF. CDR3 nucleotides: TGTGCCAGCAGTGATCAGGGTGGCGGAGCCCAGCATTTT.

This clonotype was detected many times. The chain joins TRBV7-2 to TRBJ2-7, with a possible D match to TRBD1 (6 bases). Germline-derived CDR1 and CDR2 are SGHTA and FQGNSA. CDR3 length: 15 amino acids. Deletions cut 6 bases from V and 7 bases from J, with 22 bases between. DNA for the CDR3: TGTGCCAGCAGACCACACAGGGCTGCGCCCGGTGAGCAGTACTTC. Its translation: CASRPHRAAPGEQYF.

This sequence joins TRBV3-1 and TRBJ2-5; 7 bases fit TRBD2. The trim removed 6 bases at V and 4 bases at J, leaving 11 bases unmatched. CDR1 and CDR2 (germline): LGHDT, YNNKEL (reference sequence). The CDR3 is 15 residues long. The CDR3 DNA follows: TGTGCCAGCAGGGTCCGGGACTACCCGGGAGAGACCCAGTACTTC. Its translation: CASRVRDYPGETQYF.

This clonotype was counted between two and nine times. This sequence joins TRBV27 and TRBJ2-5; 9 bases line up with TRBD2. The CDR3 sequence is 15 residues long. Germline lookup yields CDR1 MNHEY and CDR2 SMNVEV (reference sequence). Trimming at V came to 3 bases and at J to 7 bases, leaving 9 bases not matched to a gene. CDR3 coding DNA: TGTGCCAGCAGTTTTAGCGGGAGACATTCGGGGACCCAGTACTTC. As protein: CASSFSGRHSGTQYF.

This clonotype was counted ten times or more. J is TRBJ1-1 and V is TRBV7-9; D is possibly TRBD1 (6 bases). Germline V gene data show CDR1 as SEHNR and CDR2 as FQNEAQ (reference sequence). The CDR3 covers 14 residues. V lost 4 bases to trimming and J lost 2 bases, with 11 bases between them. The CDR3 DNA follows: TGTGCCAGCAGCTCAACAGGGCGTAACACTGAAGCTTTCTTT. It yields the protein CASSSTGRNTEAFF.

This clonotype was picked up a small number of times. The CDR3 end shows no conserved phenylalanine or tryptophan, and so a read error is likely. This chain links TRBV12-3 or TRBV12-4 with TRBJ2-1; no clear D. This CDR3 has 14 residues. Trimming took 4 bases from V and 10 from J, leaving 17 bases between them. The DNA of the CDR3 is TGTGCCAGCAGTTCGGCGGTTGGGTCCTACGAGCAGTTCATC. Its protein is CASSSAVGSYEQFI.

For this clonotype: Germline is not matched at one junction end, which may reflect a read error. The chain uses TRBV13 and TRBJ2-7, with TRBD1 as a possible D gene (6 bases). Germline V gives CDR1 PRHDT, CDR2 FYEKMQ (reference sequence). This CDR3 has 13 amino acids. CDR3 loop: CASSLGDRLALGF. Here the CDR3 DNA reads TGTGCCAGCAGCTTAGGAGACAGGTTGGCCCTAGGTTTC.

This clonotype was seen repeatedly, ten times or more. The CDR3 sequence is CASSLYGGSSYEQYF. CDR3 nucleotide sequence: TGTGCCAGCAGTTTATACGGGGGCAGCTCCTACGAGCAGTACTTC. The chain couples TRBV12-3 or TRBV12-4 to TRBJ2-7; D may match TRBD1 or TRBD2 (6 bases each). The CDR3 runs 15 residues. V lost 2 bases to trimming and J lost 0 bases, with 11 bases between them.